The clone carrying this T cell receptor beta chain was recorded many times. The antigen is unknown. The data stem from a study of T-cell reconstitution after alpha-beta-depleted transplantation in children. General observations from the study: Once a year had passed after transplant, T-cell counts and diversity came mostly from newly produced T cells.

The CDR3 runs 12 residues. The V end lost 7 bases, the J end lost 4 bases, and 11 bases lay between the germline ends. CDR1 is MNHEY, CDR2 SMNVEV, per germline (reference sequence). Unique molecular identifiers were built into the TCRbeta library. TCRdb itself ran the PCR reads through MiXCR, one entry per CDR3 protein. Among 490,000 or so distinct CDR3 sequences listed, 10% to 13% were seen once. Source: PBMCs, taken before TCRalphabeta/CD19-depleted stem cell transplant. The J gene is TRBJ2-7, the V gene TRBV27; the D gene is possibly TRBD2 (6 bases). This TCR was recovered from a child aged 2-15 years with inherited bone marrow failure, due to receive a stem cell transplant. This chain's CDR3 is CASTGEEYEQYF. CDR3 bases: TGTGCCAGCACGGGGGAAGAGTACGAGCAGTACTTC.